This TCR beta chain was found in a study of memory CD4+ T cells and cytomegalovirus serostatus. The sort gate was single viable CD3+CD4+CD8-CD45RO+ cells for memory CD4+ T cells. Repertoires were generated with immunoSEQ multiplex PCR, while TCRdb's copy carries only in-frame clones and drops some. The data hold about 52,000 clones, with over 70% observed a single time. The receptor was derived from an adult in good health and CMV-seropositive. Sequenced sample: memory CD4+ T cells from blood.

The CDR3 DNA reads TGTGCCGGAGGACAGCGCCCCAATGAAAAACTGTTTTTT. This codes for CAGGQRPNEKLFF. The V gene is TRBV2, the J gene TRBJ1-4; tentative D call: TRBD1 (6 bases). Germline V gene lookup returns CDR1 SNHLY and CDR2 FYNNEI. CDR3 size: 13 residues. Trimming stripped 11 bases from V and 5 bases from J, with 15 bases between. Full variable domain (outside the CDR3, taken from reference TRBV2 and TRBJ1-4): EPEVTQTPSHQVTQMGQEVILRCVPISNHLYFYWYRQILGQKVEFLVSFYNNEISEKSEIFDDQFSVERPDGSNFTLKIRSTKLEDSAMYFCAGGQRPNEKLFFGSGTQLSVL.